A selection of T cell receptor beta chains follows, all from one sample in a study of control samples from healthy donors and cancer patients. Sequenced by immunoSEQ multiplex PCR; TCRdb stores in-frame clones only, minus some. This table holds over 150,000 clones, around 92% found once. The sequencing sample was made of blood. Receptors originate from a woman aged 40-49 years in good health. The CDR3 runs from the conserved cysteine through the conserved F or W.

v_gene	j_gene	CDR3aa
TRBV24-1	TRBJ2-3	CATSEDSGGADTQYF
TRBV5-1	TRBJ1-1	CASSFKVDTEAFF
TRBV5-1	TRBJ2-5	CASSLEGGLGETQYF
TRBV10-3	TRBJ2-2	CAISKLAGVNTGELFF
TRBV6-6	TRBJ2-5	CASSYRGREETQYF
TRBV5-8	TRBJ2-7	CASSPGFTYEQYF
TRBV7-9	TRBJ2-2	CASSPPAQGNTGELFF
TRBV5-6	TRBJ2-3	CASSLIGFRGTSTDTQYF
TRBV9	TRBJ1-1	CASSVTSLNTEAFF
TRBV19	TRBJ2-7	CASSTWTDGAYEQYF
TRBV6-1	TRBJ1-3	CASSDWTEGPIYF
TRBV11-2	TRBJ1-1	CASSIGRGALEAFF
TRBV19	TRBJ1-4	CASRDRDPQGEKLFF
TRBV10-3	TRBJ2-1	CAISGPPEGGNEQFF
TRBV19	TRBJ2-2	CASCCGGGANGELFF
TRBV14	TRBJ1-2	CASSQGIGYTF
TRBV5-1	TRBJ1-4	CASSRGTANEKLFF
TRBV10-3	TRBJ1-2	CAISESDRGYGYTF
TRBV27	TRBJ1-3	CASSATKMGAGNTIYF
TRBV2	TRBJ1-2	CASRAGPPLLWEYGYTF
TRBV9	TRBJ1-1	CASSAAGVRGTEAFF
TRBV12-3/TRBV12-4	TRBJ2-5	CASCLAWETQYF
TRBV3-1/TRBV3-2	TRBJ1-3	CASSQENGQGGGNTIYF
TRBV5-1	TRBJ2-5	CASSLTAGGPRETQYF
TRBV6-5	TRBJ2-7	CASSMDRGRYEQYF
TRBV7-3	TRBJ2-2	CASSRTGIGGQGAGELFF
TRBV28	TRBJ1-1	CASSTTGGGTEAFF
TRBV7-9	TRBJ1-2	CASSVRDGGDYGYTF
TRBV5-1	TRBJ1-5	CASSFSGDQPQHF
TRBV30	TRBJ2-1	CAWRRGGFPNNEQFF